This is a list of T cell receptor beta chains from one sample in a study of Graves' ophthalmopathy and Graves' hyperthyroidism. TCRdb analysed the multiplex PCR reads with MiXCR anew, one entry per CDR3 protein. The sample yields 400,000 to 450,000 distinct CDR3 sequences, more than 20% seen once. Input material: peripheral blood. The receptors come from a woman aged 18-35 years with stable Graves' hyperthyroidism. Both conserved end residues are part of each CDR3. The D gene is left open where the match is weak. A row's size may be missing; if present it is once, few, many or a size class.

CDR3aa: CASSFRTQASYEQYF
CDR3nt: TGTGCCAGCAGTTTCCGTACCCAGGCCTCCTACGAGCAGTACTTC
d_gene: NA
abundance: many
v_gene: TRBV28
j_gene: TRBJ2-7

CDR3aa: CASSLPPGGQETQYF
CDR3nt: TGTGCCAGCAGCCTGCCCCCAGGGGGCCAAGAGACCCAGTACTTC
d_gene: TRBD1
abundance: many
v_gene: TRBV5-8
j_gene: TRBJ2-5

CDR3aa: CASSQGHTGGYQETQYF
CDR3nt: TGTGCCAGCAGCCAAGGCCATACAGGGGGATACCAAGAGACCCAGTACTTC
d_gene: TRBD1
abundance: NA
v_gene: TRBV4-2
j_gene: TRBJ2-5

CDR3aa: CASSPRLAGNVKNIQYF
CDR3nt: TGTGCCAGCAGCCCCCGACTAGCGGGGAACGTCAAAAACATTCAGTACTTC
d_gene: TRBD2
abundance: few
v_gene: TRBV3-1
j_gene: TRBJ2-4

CDR3aa: CAWESWGGQTQYF
CDR3nt: TGTGCCTGGGAGAGTTGGGGCGGGCAGACCCAGTACTTC
d_gene: NA
abundance: NA
v_gene: TRBV30
j_gene: TRBJ2-5

CDR3aa: CSARGRGAGNTIYF
CDR3nt: TGCAGTGCTAGAGGGCGAGGGGCTGGAAACACCATATATTTT
d_gene: NA
abundance: many
v_gene: TRBV20-1
j_gene: TRBJ1-3

CDR3aa: CASREANEQYF
CDR3nt: TGTGCCAGCAGGGAAGCGAACGAGCAGTACTTC
d_gene: NA
abundance: many
v_gene: TRBV13
j_gene: TRBJ2-7

CDR3aa: CSAQDLGSYGYTF
CDR3nt: TGCAGTGCCCAGGACCTAGGCTCCTATGGCTACACCTTC
d_gene: NA
abundance: many
v_gene: TRBV20-1
j_gene: TRBJ1-2

CDR3aa: CASSPIQGVREPQHF
CDR3nt: TGTGCCAGCTCACCGATACAGGGGGTTAGGGAGCCCCAGCATTTT
d_gene: TRBD1
abundance: NA
v_gene: TRBV18
j_gene: TRBJ1-5

CDR3aa: CATSRDQGSSYEQYF
CDR3nt: TGTGCCACCAGCAGAGATCAGGGGTCCTCCTACGAGCAGTACTTC
d_gene: NA
abundance: many
v_gene: TRBV15
j_gene: TRBJ2-7

CDR3aa: CASSFGTSGYYEQYF
CDR3nt: TGTGCCAGCAGCTTCGGGACTAGCGGGTACTACGAGCAGTACTTC
d_gene: TRBD2
abundance: many
v_gene: TRBV11-2
j_gene: TRBJ2-7

CDR3aa: CASSPGQEGETQYF
CDR3nt: TGTGCCAGCAGCCCCGGACAGGAGGGAGAGACCCAGTACTTC
d_gene: NA
abundance: many
v_gene: TRBV12-3/TRBV12-4
j_gene: TRBJ2-5

CDR3aa: CASSLGDAVGETQYF
CDR3nt: TGCGCCAGCAGCTTGGGAGACGCGGTGGGGGAGACCCAGTACTTC
d_gene: NA
abundance: many
v_gene: TRBV5-1
j_gene: TRBJ2-5

CDR3aa: CASSYSGPYEQYF
CDR3nt: TGTGCCAGCAGTTACTCGGGGCCCTACGAGCAGTACTTC
d_gene: NA
abundance: many
v_gene: TRBV6-5
j_gene: TRBJ2-7

CDR3aa: CASSSVNDNQPQHF
CDR3nt: TGTGCCAGCAGCTCAGTGAATGACAATCAGCCCCAGCATTTT
d_gene: NA
abundance: many
v_gene: TRBV6-5
j_gene: TRBJ1-5

CDR3aa: CSARGLAKIYEQYF
CDR3nt: TGCAGTGCTAGGGGACTAGCGAAGATATACGAGCAGTACTTC
d_gene: TRBD2
abundance: many
v_gene: TRBV20-1
j_gene: TRBJ2-7

CDR3aa: CASSLLAGQPYEQYF
CDR3nt: TGTGCCAGCAGCTTACTAGCGGGCCAACCCTACGAGCAGTACTTC
d_gene: TRBD2
abundance: many
v_gene: TRBV7-9
j_gene: TRBJ2-7

CDR3aa: CASSLQGALIGQPQHF
CDR3nt: TGTGCCAGCAGTTTACAGGGGGCGCTTATCGGTCAGCCCCAGCATTTT
d_gene: TRBD1
abundance: NA
v_gene: TRBV12-3/TRBV12-4
j_gene: TRBJ1-5

CDR3aa: CASRIQGAGGYTF
CDR3nt: TGTGCCAGCAGGATCCAGGGGGCTGGTGGCTACACCTTC
d_gene: TRBD1
abundance: NA
v_gene: TRBV12-3/TRBV12-4
j_gene: TRBJ1-2

CDR3aa: CASSKDRGDRETQYF
CDR3nt: TGTGCCAGCAGCAAAGACAGGGGGGACCGGGAGACCCAGTACTTC
d_gene: TRBD1
abundance: many
v_gene: TRBV7-8
j_gene: TRBJ2-5

CDR3aa: CSAREGPRGAFF
CDR3nt: TGCAGTGCTAGAGAGGGCCCCCGGGGAGCTTTCTTT
d_gene: NA
abundance: NA
v_gene: TRBV20-1
j_gene: TRBJ1-1

CDR3aa: CASRAGNTYEQYF
CDR3nt: TGTGCCAGCCGGGCCGGGAACACCTACGAGCAGTACTTC
d_gene: NA
abundance: many
v_gene: TRBV6-2/TRBV6-3
j_gene: TRBJ2-7

CDR3aa: CASREGGIDEQYF
CDR3nt: TGCGCCAGCAGGGAGGGAGGGATCGACGAGCAGTACTTC
d_gene: TRBD2
abundance: many
v_gene: TRBV5-1
j_gene: TRBJ2-7

CDR3aa: CASSNYQNTEAFF
CDR3nt: TGTGCCAGCAGTAACTACCAGAACACTGAAGCTTTCTTT
d_gene: NA
abundance: NA
v_gene: TRBV12-3/TRBV12-4
j_gene: TRBJ1-1

CDR3aa: CAASDSLGETQYF
CDR3nt: TGTGCCGCCTCGGACAGCCTCGGGGAGACCCAGTACTTC
d_gene: NA
abundance: many
v_gene: TRBV30
j_gene: TRBJ2-5

CDR3aa: CAWEADRANTEAFF
CDR3nt: TGTGCCTGGGAAGCGGACAGGGCGAACACTGAAGCTTTCTTT
d_gene: TRBD1
abundance: NA
v_gene: TRBV30
j_gene: TRBJ1-1

CDR3aa: CASSSTGNLVYGQYF
CDR3nt: TGTGCCAGCAGTTCAACAGGGAATTTAGTCTACGGGCAGTACTTC
d_gene: NA
abundance: many
v_gene: TRBV12-3/TRBV12-4
j_gene: TRBJ2-7

CDR3aa: CASRGTPPSSYNSPLHF
CDR3nt: TGTGCCAGCAGGGGAACACCGCCGAGCTCCTATAATTCACCCCTCCACTTT
d_gene: NA
abundance: NA
v_gene: TRBV12-3/TRBV12-4
j_gene: TRBJ1-6

CDR3aa: CASSLAGGPTGELFF
CDR3nt: TGTGCCAGCAGTTTAGCGGGAGGGCCCACCGGGGAGCTGTTTTTT
d_gene: TRBD2
abundance: many
v_gene: TRBV27
j_gene: TRBJ2-2

CDR3aa: CASSYGGSGDEQYF
CDR3nt: TGTGCCAGCAGTTACGGCGGGAGCGGCGACGAGCAGTACTTC
d_gene: TRBD2
abundance: NA
v_gene: TRBV6-5
j_gene: TRBJ2-7

CDR3aa: CASSLGGGHGELFF
CDR3nt: TGTGCCAGCAGCTTAGGGGGGGGGCACGGGGAGCTGTTTTTT
d_gene: NA
abundance: many
v_gene: TRBV7-2
j_gene: TRBJ2-2

CDR3aa: CASSLEGLAKNIKYF
CDR3nt: TGTGCCAGCAGCTTGGAGGGACTAGCCAAAAACATTAAGTACTTC
d_gene: TRBD2
abundance: many
v_gene: TRBV7-2
j_gene: TRBJ2-4

CDR3aa: CASSFQGTYEQYF
CDR3nt: TGTGCCAGCAGTTTTCAGGGAACCTACGAGCAGTACTTC
d_gene: NA
abundance: many
v_gene: TRBV27
j_gene: TRBJ2-7

CDR3aa: CAWSGQGAQPQHF
CDR3nt: TGTGCCTGGAGTGGTCAGGGGGCTCAGCCCCAGCATTTT
d_gene: TRBD1
abundance: NA
v_gene: TRBV30
j_gene: TRBJ1-5

CDR3aa: CASRRQGTRNTEAFF
CDR3nt: TGTGCCAGCAGACGACAGGGTACAAGGAACACTGAAGCTTTCTTT
d_gene: TRBD1
abundance: NA
v_gene: TRBV6-2/TRBV6-3
j_gene: TRBJ1-1

CDR3aa: CSARGGSYEQYF
CDR3nt: TGCAGCGCCCGGGGAGGATCCTACGAGCAGTACTTC
d_gene: NA
abundance: many
v_gene: TRBV20-1
j_gene: TRBJ2-7

CDR3aa: CASSSSRQDDQYF
CDR3nt: TGTGCCAGCAGTTCAAGCCGACAGGACGATCAGTACTTC
d_gene: NA
abundance: NA
v_gene: TRBV27
j_gene: TRBJ2-7

CDR3aa: CASVGSAIEASF
CDR3nt: TGTGCCAGCGTCGGTTCGGCTATTGAAGCTTCCTTT
d_gene: NA
abundance: NA
v_gene: TRBV6-1
j_gene: TRBJ1-1

CDR3aa: CASSGGNSPLHF
CDR3nt: TGTGCCAGCAGCGGGGGCAATTCACCCCTCCACTTT
d_gene: NA
abundance: many
v_gene: TRBV6-1
j_gene: TRBJ1-6

CDR3aa: CASSSMGARETQYF
CDR3nt: TGTGCCAGCAGTTCGATGGGGGCTAGAGAGACCCAGTACTTC
d_gene: NA
abundance: many
v_gene: TRBV28
j_gene: TRBJ2-5

CDR3aa: CASSFYGGYTF
CDR3nt: TGTGCCAGCAGCTTCTACGGAGGCTACACCTTC
d_gene: NA
abundance: few
v_gene: TRBV11-2
j_gene: TRBJ1-2

CDR3aa: CASSPRTYEQYF
CDR3nt: TGTGCCAGCAGTCCCCGGACCTACGAGCAGTACTTC
d_gene: NA
abundance: many
v_gene: TRBV25-1
j_gene: TRBJ2-7

CDR3aa: CASSPSGSYEQYF
CDR3nt: TGTGCCAGCAGTCCGAGCGGGAGTTACGAGCAGTACTTC
d_gene: TRBD2
abundance: many
v_gene: TRBV27
j_gene: TRBJ2-7

CDR3aa: CASSPDFFGELFF
CDR3nt: TGTGCCAGCAGTCCCGACTTTTTCGGGGAGCTGTTTTTT
d_gene: NA
abundance: NA
v_gene: TRBV28
j_gene: TRBJ2-2

CDR3aa: CATSDFTPATGTETQYF
CDR3nt: TGTGCCACCAGTGATTTCACTCCAGCGACAGGGACGGAGACCCAGTACTTC
d_gene: TRBD1
abundance: many
v_gene: TRBV24-1
j_gene: TRBJ2-5

CDR3aa: CSAISGQLNTEAFF
CDR3nt: TGCAGCGCCATCTCGGGACAATTGAACACTGAAGCTTTCTTT
d_gene: NA
abundance: NA
v_gene: TRBV29-1
j_gene: TRBJ1-1

CDR3aa: CSVTGPGYTF
CDR3nt: TGCAGCGTCACAGGGCCCGGCTACACCTTC
d_gene: NA
abundance: many
v_gene: TRBV29-1
j_gene: TRBJ1-2

CDR3aa: CASSLAYNSPLHF
CDR3nt: TGTGCCAGCAGTTTAGCCTATAATTCACCCCTCCACTTT
d_gene: NA
abundance: NA
v_gene: TRBV27
j_gene: TRBJ1-6

CDR3aa: CASSESDTKNTEAFF
CDR3nt: TGTGCCAGCAGTGAATCGGACACAAAGAACACTGAAGCTTTCTTT
d_gene: NA
abundance: many
v_gene: TRBV2
j_gene: TRBJ1-1

CDR3aa: CASRPYSGGGSGTQYF
CDR3nt: TGTGCCAGCAGACCCTATTCGGGCGGGGGATCGGGGACCCAGTACTTC
d_gene: TRBD2
abundance: NA
v_gene: TRBV28
j_gene: TRBJ2-5

CDR3aa: CASSLLGFPRYEQYF
CDR3nt: TGTGCCAGCAGTTTACTAGGGTTTCCTAGGTACGAGCAGTACTTC
d_gene: NA
abundance: many
v_gene: TRBV27
j_gene: TRBJ2-7

CDR3aa: CASSYIPLNTEAFF
CDR3nt: TGTGCCAGCAGTTATATTCCGCTGAACACTGAAGCTTTCTTT
d_gene: NA
abundance: NA
v_gene: TRBV6-5
j_gene: TRBJ1-1

CDR3aa: CASSGGRLAGSHEQYF
CDR3nt: TGTGCCAGCAGTGGGGGTCGACTAGCGGGAAGCCACGAGCAGTACTTC
d_gene: TRBD2
abundance: NA
v_gene: TRBV6-1
j_gene: TRBJ2-7

CDR3aa: CASSLTERAKNIKYF
CDR3nt: TGTGCCAGCAGTTTAACAGAAAGAGCCAAAAACATTAAGTACTTC
d_gene: NA
abundance: NA
v_gene: TRBV27
j_gene: TRBJ2-4

CDR3aa: CASSLAAGQGVETEAFF
CDR3nt: TGTGCCAGCAGTTTAGCTGCCGGACAGGGGGTTGAAACTGAAGCTTTCTTT
d_gene: TRBD1
abundance: few
v_gene: TRBV28
j_gene: TRBJ1-1

CDR3aa: CASTPPGTHYEQYF
CDR3nt: TGTGCCAGCACCCCCCCCGGGACACACTACGAGCAGTACTTC
d_gene: NA
abundance: many
v_gene: TRBV28
j_gene: TRBJ2-7

CDR3aa: CASDLAGGKNTEAFF
CDR3nt: TGTGCCAGCGACCTAGCAGGGGGCAAGAACACTGAAGCTTTCTTT
d_gene: TRBD1
abundance: many
v_gene: TRBV28
j_gene: TRBJ1-1

CDR3aa: CASRYRALGTEAFF
CDR3nt: TGTGCCAGCAGGTACAGGGCTCTGGGCACTGAAGCTTTCTTT
d_gene: NA
abundance: many
v_gene: TRBV28
j_gene: TRBJ1-1

CDR3aa: CASSPKVTSGEHGELFF
CDR3nt: TGTGCCAGCAGCCCCAAAGTGACTAGCGGGGAACACGGGGAGCTGTTTTTT
d_gene: TRBD2
abundance: many
v_gene: TRBV9
j_gene: TRBJ2-2